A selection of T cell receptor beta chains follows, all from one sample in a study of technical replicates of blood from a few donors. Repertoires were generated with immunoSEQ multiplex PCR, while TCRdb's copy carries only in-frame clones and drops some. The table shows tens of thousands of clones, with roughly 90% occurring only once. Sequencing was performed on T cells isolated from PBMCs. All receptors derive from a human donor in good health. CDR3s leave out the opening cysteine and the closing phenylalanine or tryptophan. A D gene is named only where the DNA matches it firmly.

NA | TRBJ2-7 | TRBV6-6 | ASALNDYFYEQY
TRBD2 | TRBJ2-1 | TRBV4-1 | ASSRTLAERYNEQF
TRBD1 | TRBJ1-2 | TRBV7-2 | ASSLPWDRGNYGYT
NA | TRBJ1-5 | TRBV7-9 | ASSPGAGINQPQH
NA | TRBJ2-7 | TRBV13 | ASSLGAGPPEQY
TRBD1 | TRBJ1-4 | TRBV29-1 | SVQTVSSGTGNEKLF
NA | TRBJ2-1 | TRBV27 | ASSIEGLSLNEQF
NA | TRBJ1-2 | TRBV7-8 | ASSLALDASYGYT
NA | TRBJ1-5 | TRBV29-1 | SVHRRGQPQH
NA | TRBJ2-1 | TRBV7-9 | ASSEAGTRGNNEQF
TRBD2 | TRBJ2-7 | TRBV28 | ASSWEGEQY
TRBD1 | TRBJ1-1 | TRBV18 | ASSPGQANTEAF
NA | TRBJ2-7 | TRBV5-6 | ASSWGDSIYEQY
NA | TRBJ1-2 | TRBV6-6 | ASSYSTGQPGDYT
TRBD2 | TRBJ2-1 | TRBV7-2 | ASSRLAGNNEQF
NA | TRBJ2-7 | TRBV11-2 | ASSQGEGARYYEQY
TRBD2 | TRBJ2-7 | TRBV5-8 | ASSLVGGPLSYEQY
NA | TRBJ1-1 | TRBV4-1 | ASSLTRPLNTEAF
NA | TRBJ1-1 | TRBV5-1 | ASSLENRVFTEAF
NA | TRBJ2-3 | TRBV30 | AWSLNTQY
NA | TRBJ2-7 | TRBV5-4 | ASSPSFGYEQY
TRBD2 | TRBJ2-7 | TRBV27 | ASRTGLVYEQY
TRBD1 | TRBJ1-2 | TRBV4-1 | ASSPGTGLNYGYT
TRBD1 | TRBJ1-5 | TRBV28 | ASSPEGTGNNQPQH
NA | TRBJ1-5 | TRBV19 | ASTVSGYSNQPQH
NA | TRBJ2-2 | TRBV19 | ASSIEGGTGELF
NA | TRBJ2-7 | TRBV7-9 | ASISMDTGYEQY
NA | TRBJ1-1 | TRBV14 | ASSQTMGKSGPTEAF